One sample yielded the 23 T cell receptor beta chains listed below, sequenced in a study of beta chain features in type 1 diabetes. What was sequenced were expressed TCRB transcripts, since all of the isolated RNA had been reverse transcribed. Measured with immunoSEQ multiplex PCR; TCRdb has only the in-frame clones, and not every one. The data contain 150,000 to 160,000 clones, approximately 12% of them singletons. Sequenced material: central memory CD4+ T cells from blood. The receptors were gathered from a man younger than 30 in good health.

V and J are TRBV7-2 and TRBJ1-2, with D possibly being TRBD1 (5 bases). This CDR3 has 16 amino acids. Germline CDR1 SGHTA, CDR2 FQGNSA. V was pared by 1 base and J by 2 bases, with 14 bases between. CDR3 coding DNA: TGTGCCAGCAGCTTAGATCGGTGGGGCGGAAACTATGGCTACACCTTC. It encodes CASSLDRWGGNYGYTF.

This clone appeared a few times. This chain links TRBV6-5 with TRBJ2-1, with 10 bases fitting TRBD2. Trimming at V came to 5 bases and at J to 3 bases, leaving 4 bases not matched to a gene. The CDR3 is made up of 15 amino acids. Germline assignment: CDR1 MNHEY and CDR2 SVGAGI. CDR3 nucleotides: TGTGCCAGCAGTGCGGGACTAGCGAACTACAATGAGCAGTTCTTC. The encoded protein is CASSAGLANYNEQFF.

The V and J genes are TRBV2 and TRBJ1-2; D is unclear. The length of the CDR3 is 15 residues. CDR1 is SNHLY, CDR2 FYNNEI, per germline. Trimming took 8 bases from V and 7 from J, leaving 23 bases between them. The CDR3 region is CASPSRPRESGGYTF. For the CDR3, the DNA is TGTGCCAGCCCAAGTCGACCTCGGGAGTCAGGTGGCTACACCTTC. The full variable domain, its missing parts supplied by reference TRBV2 and TRBJ1-2, is EPEVTQTPSHQVTQMGQEVILRCVPISNHLYFYWYRQILGQKVEFLVSFYNNEISEKSEIFDDQFSVERPDGSNFTLKIRSTKLEDSAMYFCASPSRPRESGGYTFGSGTRLTVV.

This clone was counted only a few times. The chain joins TRBV28 to TRBJ2-5; D might be TRBD1 (6 bases). The closer fit of TRBJ2-7 to the DNA end suggests the J call may be wrong. From germline, CDR1 is MDHEN and CDR2 SYDVKM. The CDR3 is 15 amino acids. The CDR3 DNA follows: TGTGCCAGCAGTTTATATGCAGGGGCCCGATACGAGCAGTACTTC. It specifies CASSLYAGARYEQYF.

This clone was counted a few times. The chain couples TRBV18 to TRBJ2-2, with D unresolved. V lost 2 bases, J lost 9 bases, and 25 bases lay in between. The CDR3 has 18 residues. Germline V gene lookup returns CDR1 KGHSH and CDR2 LQKENI. In DNA form, the CDR3 reads TGTGCCAGCTCACCAGTCCCCACTCTGGAAACCGTCGCCCGGGAGCTGTTTTTT. Its protein product is CASSPVPTLETVARELFF.

This clone was found a few times. The V gene is TRBV2, the J gene TRBJ2-6; 12 bases map to TRBD2. This CDR3 has 19 residues. Trimming cost V 4 bases and J 2 bases; bases outside gene matches: 9. Germline CDR1 is SNHLY and CDR2 is FYNNEI. The chain's CDR3 is CASSVSVASGRAGANVLTF. The CDR3 DNA reads TGTGCCAGCAGTGTGAGTGTCGCTAGCGGGAGGGCTGGGGCCAACGTCCTGACTTTC.

This clone is medium-sized by share. This chain links TRBV2 with TRBJ2-7; D unresolved. The V gene lost 5 bases and the J gene lost 3 bases, with 11 bases spanning the gap. The CDR3 covers 13 residues. Germline V CDR1 and CDR2: SNHLY, FYNNEI. Written as DNA, the CDR3 is TGTGCCAGCAGTCGAGAGATCGACTACGAGCAGTACTTC. This codes for CASSREIDYEQYF.

This clone was observed a few times. This chain links TRBV9 with TRBJ2-1; D unclear. The CDR3 is 15 amino acids. Germline V gives CDR1 SGDLS, CDR2 YYNGEE. V was cut by 3 bases and J by 1 base, with 11 bases left in between. The CDR3 coding sequence is TGTGCCAGCAGCGGGGCTCTGGGTTCCTACAATGAGCAGTTCTTC. Amino acids: CASSGALGSYNEQFF.

This clone was seen a few times. The V and J genes are TRBV5-1 and TRBJ2-3, with 10 bases fitting TRBD2. Germline lookup yields CDR1 SGHRS and CDR2 YFSETQ. CDR3 length equals 14 residues. With 6 bases clipped from V and 8 bases from J, the junction kept 9 bases outside the gene matches. CDR3 DNA sequence: TGCGCCAGCACCCTGGAGAGCGGGAGGGTTACGCAGTATTTT. It yields the protein CASTLESGRVTQYF.

This clone was recorded a few times. V usage is TRBV14 and J usage is TRBJ1-6; no clear D gene. The germline V and J ends were trimmed by 2 bases and 9 bases, with 5 bases remaining between them. Germline V CDR1 and CDR2: SGHDN, FVKESK. The CDR3 length is 12 residues. CDR3 region: CASSQQVSPLHF. The CDR3 DNA is TGTGCCAGCAGCCAACAGGTTTCACCCCTCCACTTT.

This clone occurred a few times. The chain recombines TRBV11-2 with TRBJ2-2, with D possibly matching TRBD2 (7 bases). This CDR3 has 16 amino acids. The germline V gene encodes CDR1 SGHAT and CDR2 FQNNGV. Trimming shortened V by 2 bases and J by 2 bases, and 12 bases separated the two germline ends. The CDR3 loop is CASSLHAGANTGELFF. The CDR3 DNA sequence: TGTGCCAGCAGCTTACATGCGGGGGCAAACACCGGGGAGCTGTTTTTT.

A word on this clone: This may be a read error: a much more frequent sequence differs by one nucleotide. The chain uses TRBV30 and TRBJ2-1; weak D call: TRBD1 (5 bases). This CDR3 region has 12 residues. CDR1 is GTSNPN and CDR2 is SVGIG in the germline V gene (reference sequence). Trimming removed 1 base from V and 13 bases from J, with 14 bases in between. CDR3 sequence reads: CAWSGSRQGQFF. The DNA of the CDR3 is TGTGCCTGGAGTGGCTCTAGGCAGGGACAGTTCTTC. The full variable domain, completed using reference TRBV30 and TRBJ2-1, is SQTIHQWPATLVQPVGSPLSLECTVEGTSNPNLYWYRQAAGRGLQLLFYSVGIGQISSEVPQNLSASRPQDRQFILSSKKLLLSDSGFYLCAWSGSRQGQFFGPGTRLTVL.

This clone was seen more than once but under ten times. CDR3 bases: TGCAGCGTTGTATTCGGGGAGACCCAGTACTTC. Its protein product is CSVVFGETQYF. The gene calls are TRBV29-1 and TRBJ2-5; D is unresolved. Per the germline V gene, CDR1 is SQVTM and CDR2 is ANQGSEA. Trimming stripped 4 bases from V and 5 bases from J, with 8 bases between. CDR3 size: 11 residues.

The chain joins TRBV13 to TRBJ2-5; 12 bases align to TRBD2. Germline CDR1 reads PRHDT; CDR2 reads FYEKMQ (reference sequence). This CDR3 is built from 16 residues. Trimming at V came to 3 bases and at J to 8 bases, leaving 10 bases not matched to a gene. CDR3 residues: CASSFRSSGGADTQYF. As DNA, the CDR3 is TGTGCCAGCAGCTTCCGGTCTAGCGGGGGGGCCGATACCCAGTACTTC.

This clone came up a few times. This chain connects TRBV10-3 to TRBJ2-3; tentatively, D is TRBD1 (6 bases). The CDR3 spans 13 residues. Trimming took off 5 bases at V and 6 bases at J, with 12 bases between the two ends. Germline-derived CDR1 and CDR2 are ENHRY and SYGVKD. CDR3 region: CAISPQGRDTQYF. The DNA of the CDR3 is TGTGCCATCAGTCCCCAGGGGCGGGATACGCAGTATTTT.

This clone was picked up a small number of times. The V and J genes are TRBV5-1 and TRBJ1-2; no clear D. Germline V gene data show CDR1 as SGHRS and CDR2 as YFSETQ. CDR3 length equals 15 residues. Trimming took off 0 bases at V and 7 bases at J, with 16 bases between the two ends. CDR3 region: CASSLGEDHGGGYTF. The CDR3 nucleotides are TGCGCCAGCAGCTTGGGCGAGGATCACGGCGGTGGCTACACCTTC.

This clone was detected a few times. The rearrangement joins TRBV29-1 to TRBJ1-2; D is uncertain. The CDR3 totals 13 residues. The germline V gene encodes CDR1 SQVTM and CDR2 ANQGSEA. Trimming stripped 4 bases from V and 5 bases from J, with 14 bases between. The CDR3 loop is CSVGQMIGYGYTF. The DNA for the CDR3 is TGCAGCGTTGGGCAGATGATCGGGTATGGCTACACCTTC. Based on the CDR3 plus reference TRBV29-1 and TRBJ1-2, the full variable domain is SAVISQKPSRDICQRGTSLTIQCQVDSQVTMMFWYRQQPGQSLTLIATANQGSEATYESGFVIDKFPISRPNLTFSTLTVSNMSPEDSSIYLCSVGQMIGYGYTFGSGTRLTVV.

This clone was seen more than once but under ten times. The gene calls are TRBV7-2 and TRBJ1-2; the D is unclear. The germline V gene has CDR1 SGHTA and CDR2 FQGNSA. The V end lost 3 bases, the J end lost 6 bases, and 5 bases lay between the germline ends. The length of the CDR3 is 11 residues. CDR3 sequence: CASSFYDGYTF. The DNA of the CDR3 is TGTGCCAGCAGCTTTTACGATGGCTACACCTTC.

This clone was detected only a few times. CDR3 sequence reads: CASSGNQQGPNYGYTF. DNA of the CDR3: TGTGCCAGCAGTGGGAATCAACAGGGGCCTAACTATGGCTACACCTTC. The rearrangement joins TRBV25-1 to TRBJ1-2, with 7 bases aligning to TRBD1. The CDR3 spans 16 residues. The germline V gene has CDR1 MGHDK and CDR2 SYGVNS. V lost 4 bases to trimming and J lost 0 bases; unmatched junction nucleotides: 8.

This rearrangement joins TRBV6-5 to TRBJ1-1; 8 nucleotides agree with TRBD1. This CDR3 region has 13 residues. Trimming at V came to 2 bases and at J to 7 bases, leaving 3 bases not matched to a gene. Looked up from germline, CDR1 is MNHEY and CDR2 is SVGAGI. The CDR3 is CASSYQGASEAFF. CDR3 bases: TGTGCCAGCAGTTACCAGGGGGCAAGTGAAGCTTTCTTT.

This chain links TRBV7-2 with TRBJ2-5; 11 bases map to TRBD2. V lost 6 bases, J lost 5 bases, and 20 bases stayed unmatched. Germline V gene data show CDR1 as SGHTA and CDR2 as FQGNSA. This CDR3 is built from 19 residues. The CDR3 DNA follows: TGTGCCAGCAGTCTGAACTTACTAGCGGGAGCGGCCCCCAGGGAGACCCAGTACTTC. Translated, it gives CASSLNLLAGAAPRETQYF. Together with reference TRBV7-2 and TRBJ2-5, the CDR3 gives the full variable domain: GAGVSQSPSNKVTEKGKDVELRCDPISGHTALYWYRQSLGQGLEFLIYFQGNSAPDKSGLPSDRFSAERTGGSVSTLTIQRTQQEDSAVYLCASSLNLLAGAAPRETQYFGPGTRLLVL.

This clone was counted a few times. The chain recombines TRBV5-6 with TRBJ1-1; D is perhaps TRBD1 (6 bases). V was trimmed by 4 bases and J by 11 bases, leaving 18 bases between them. CDR1 and CDR2 (germline): SGHDT, YYEEEE. CDR3 length: 13 residues. CDR3 nucleotides: TGTGCCAGCAGCCGGCTCGGGGGGCTGGGCGCTTTCTTT. Encoded protein: CASSRLGGLGAFF. The full variable domain, with the rest looked up from reference TRBV5-6 and TRBJ1-1, is DAGVTQSPTHLIKTRGQQVTLRCSPKSGHDTVSWYQQALGQGPQFIFQYYEEEERQRGNFPDRFSGHQFPNYSSELNVNALLLGDSALYLCASSRLGGLGAFFGQGTRLTVV.

The chain couples TRBV29-1 to TRBJ2-7; maybe TRBD2 (6 bases). The CDR3 spans 11 residues. Germline V CDR1 and CDR2: SQVTM, ANQGSEA. The V and J ends lost 7 bases and 4 bases respectively, with 11 bases between them. CDR3 DNA sequence: TGCAGCGGTGGGACTGAATACGAGCAGTACTTC. It codes for CSGGTEYEQYF.